This T cell receptor beta chain was documented in a study of technical replicates of blood from several donors (dated by TCRdb to the late 2010s). Libraries were constructed by the immunoSEQ multiplex PCR assay. TCRdb re-hosts the immuneACCESS table, in-frame sequences only. Its copies lack some clones; in the studies checked, an unresolved V gene accounts for under half of them, and the cause for the rest is not known. The sample records around 80,000 clones, 95% to 98% of which are singletons. The top ten hold around 0.15% of the sample. The sample holds one count of this clone. Its antigen target is currently unknown. Base qualities are missing; no much larger clone stands one base away. Specimen: T cells isolated from PBMCs. The TCR originated in a human donor in good health.

The nucleotide sequence reads as follows: TGTGCCAGCAGTGGGACATCCAACACTGAAGCTTTCTTT. Translated, it reads CASSGTSNTEAFF. The sequence links TRBV6-4 to TRBJ1-1; TRBD1 is possibly the D segment (5 matching bases). V is clipped by 4 bases and J by 2 bases, and the sequence between their germline boundaries is 8 bases long. The CDR3 measures 13 amino acids from cysteine to phenylalanine. This entry keeps only the CDR3 DNA: 39 bases, framed from base 1. The germline V gene sets CDR1 to MRHNA and CDR2 to SNTAGT.